Listed here are 32 T cell receptor beta chains from one sample, sequenced in a study of CD8 T cells in ankylosing spondylitis. In TCRdb, the 5' RACE reads were re-called with MiXCR into one record per CDR3 protein. The sample includes around 120,000 distinct CDR3 sequences, over 7% of them seen just once. The specimen was blood, either unsorted or a sorted T cell fraction (not recorded which). The receptor source for this set is a male donor with ankylosing spondylitis or in good health (not recorded which).

At least ten counts were recorded for this clonotype. J is TRBJ1-2 and V is TRBV5-1; TRBD1 matches 8 bases. This CDR3 is 17 amino acids long. The V gene end was trimmed by 0 bases and the J gene end by 8 bases; junction bases not matched to a gene: 15. CDR1 and CDR2 from the germline V gene are SGHRS and YFSETQ. As DNA, the CDR3 is TGCGCCAGCAGCTTGGGATCGGACAGGGCACTTCTTCGCGGCTACACCTTC. This gives the protein CASSLGSDRALLRGYTF.

As DNA, the CDR3 is TGTGCCAGCTCACCGACAGGGGGCAAAAACATTCAGTACTTC. Its translation: CASSPTGGKNIQYF. The rearrangement links TRBV18 to TRBJ2-4; TRBD1 aligns across 9 bases. The CDR3 is 14 residues long. The V gene's germline CDR1 is KGHSH and CDR2 LQKENI. V was pared by 3 bases and J by 3 bases, with 0 bases of the junction left unmatched. The whole variable domain, remainder taken from reference TRBV18 and TRBJ2-4, is NAGVMQNPRHLVRRRGQEARLRCSPMKGHSHVYWYRQLPEEGLKFMVYLQKENIIDESGMPKERFSAEFPKEGPSILRIQQVVRGDSAAYFCASSPTGGKNIQYFGAGTRLSVL.

This clonotype was counted at least ten times. The gene calls are TRBV12-3 or TRBV12-4 and TRBJ1-5; D may be TRBD1 (6 bases). V was clipped by 5 bases and J by 3 bases, with 14 bases between them. The CDR3 has 15 residues. This CDR3 reads CASSRQQGPNQPQHF. CDR3 nucleotide sequence: TGTGCCAGCAGTAGGCAACAGGGACCCAATCAGCCCCAGCATTTT.

This clonotype has at least ten counts. V usage is TRBV12-3 or TRBV12-4 and J usage is TRBJ2-7; perhaps TRBD1 as D (6 bases). The CDR3 has 16 residues. V shed 5 bases and J shed 2 bases, with 19 bases lying between them. CDR3 in DNA: TGTGCCAGCAGTACCCGAGGGGGTCTGTTAACCTACGAGCAGTACTTC. Amino acid sequence: CASSTRGGLLTYEQYF.

At least ten counts were recorded for this clonotype. The V gene is TRBV20-1, the J gene TRBJ1-2; D ambiguous. The CDR3 spans 12 residues. The ends were cut back, 5 bases at V and 8 bases at J, with 15 bases in the middle. Germline V lookup: CDR1 DFQATT, CDR2 SNEGSKA (reference sequence). The CDR3 protein is CSAFLRAGGYTF. CDR3 nucleotide sequence: TGCAGTGCTTTTCTACGGGCCGGGGGCTACACCTTC.

In its sample, this clonotype was seen many times. The V gene is TRBV11-3, the J gene TRBJ2-1, with 14 bases aligning to TRBD2. The germline V gene has CDR1 SGHNT and CDR2 YENEEA. The J segment lost 5 bases and the V segment lost 4 bases, leaving 10 bases of the junction unmatched. The CDR3 runs to 18 residues. CDR3 in amino acids: CASSYGLAGGSWDNEQFF. The CDR3, as DNA: TGTGCCAGCAGCTATGGACTAGCGGGAGGAAGTTGGGACAATGAGCAGTTCTTC.

This clonotype has at least ten counts. The gene calls are TRBV10-3 and TRBJ2-7; 10 positions agree with TRBD2. Germline V lookup: CDR1 ENHRY, CDR2 SYGVKD. V was pared by 3 bases and J by 5 bases, with 7 bases of the junction left unmatched. The CDR3 totals 15 residues. The chain's CDR3 is CAISDHTSGKNEQYF. Written as DNA, the CDR3 is TGTGCCATCAGTGACCATACTAGCGGGAAGAACGAGCAGTACTTC.

This clonotype was counted many times. The rearrangement uses TRBV12-3 or TRBV12-4 and TRBJ2-3; 7 bases line up with TRBD2. Trimming at V came to 6 bases and at J to 7 bases, leaving 7 bases not matched to a gene. The CDR3 is made up of 13 amino acids. Written as DNA, the CDR3 is TGTGCCAGCAGAAAGGGAGGGCCGAATACGCAGTATTTT. Translating it yields CASRKGGPNTQYF.

In its sample, this clonotype was seen many times. V usage is TRBV7-3 and J usage is TRBJ2-1; D may be TRBD2 (5 bases). CDR1 is SGHTA, CDR2 FQGTGA, per germline. The CDR3 is made up of 15 amino acids. Trimming removed 2 bases from V and 0 bases from J, with 8 bases in between. The CDR3 reads CASSLRGGSYNEQFF. In DNA form, the CDR3 reads TGTGCCAGCAGCTTACGGGGTGGCTCCTACAATGAGCAGTTCTTC.

This clonotype came up many times. V gene TRBV29-1 combines with J gene TRBJ2-2; 11 bases map to TRBD1. V gave up 7 bases and J gave up 4 bases; unmatched junction bases: 2. This CDR3 is 13 amino acids long. Germline loops: CDR1 SQVTM, CDR2 ANQGSEA. This CDR3 is CSGGQGVTGELFF. The CDR3, as DNA: TGCAGCGGGGGACAGGGGGTCACCGGGGAGCTGTTTTTT.

This clonotype was observed many times. V gene TRBV5-1 combines with J gene TRBJ2-7, with TRBD2 matching over 7 bases. J lost 3 bases, V lost 2 bases, and 2 bases had no gene match. CDR3 length: 13 residues. Germline V gene lookup returns CDR1 SGHRS and CDR2 YFSETQ. The DNA of the CDR3 is TGCGCCAGCAGCTTCGCTAGCGGCTACGAGCAGTACTTC. Translated, it gives CASSFASGYEQYF. Together with reference TRBV5-1 and TRBJ2-7, the CDR3 gives the full variable domain: KAGVTQTPRYLIKTRGQQVTLSCSPISGHRSVSWYQQTPGQGLQFLFEYFSETQRNKGNFPGRFSGRQFSNSRSEMNVSTLELGDSALYLCASSFASGYEQYFGPGTRLTVT.

This clonotype was found many times. The V and J genes are TRBV20-1 and TRBJ1-2, with D perhaps TRBD1 (5 bases). The CDR3 sequence is 11 residues long. Germline values: CDR1 DFQATT, CDR2 SNEGSKA (reference sequence). The V and J ends lost 4 bases and 8 bases respectively, with 11 bases between them. CDR3 sequence (DNA): TGCAGTGCTACAGGGTCTGGCGGCTACACCTTC. Encoded protein: CSATGSGGYTF.

This clonotype has at least ten counts. The chain is built from TRBV20-1 and TRBJ1-5; 10 bases agree with TRBD1. The CDR3 extends over 18 amino acids. Trimming took 3 bases from V and 0 from J; bases not matched to a gene: 11. Germline CDR1 DFQATT, CDR2 SNEGSKA (reference sequence). The CDR3 loop is CSASVPGTGVYSNQPQHF. CDR3 bases: TGCAGTGCTAGTGTACCCGGGACAGGGGTTTATAGCAATCAGCCCCAGCATTTT.

This clonotype has a count of ten or more. This chain connects TRBV5-1 to TRBJ2-1; 7 bases fit TRBD2. V trimming: 7 bases; J trimming: 3 bases; junction bases outside the gene matches: 7. This CDR3 comprises 14 residues. Looked up from germline, CDR1 is SGHRS and CDR2 is YFSETQ. The DNA of the CDR3 is TGCGCCAGCCGTGTATCGGGAGGCTACAATGAGCAGTTCTTC. Translated, it gives CASRVSGGYNEQFF.

This clonotype occurred a few times. The rearrangement joins TRBV30 to TRBJ2-1; tentatively, D is TRBD2 (6 bases). Trimming took 3 bases from V and 3 from J, leaving 9 bases between them. Germline CDR1 GTSNPN, CDR2 SVGIG (reference sequence). The CDR3 runs to 13 residues. Written as DNA, the CDR3 is TGTGCCTGGAGCGGCGGGAACTACAATGAGCAGTTCTTC. Amino acids: CAWSGGNYNEQFF. The variable domain in full, completed from reference TRBV30 and TRBJ2-1, reads SQTIHQWPATLVQPVGSPLSLECTVEGTSNPNLYWYRQAAGRGLQLLFYSVGIGQISSEVPQNLSASRPQDRQFILSSKKLLLSDSGFYLCAWSGGNYNEQFFGPGTRLTVL.

This clonotype was detected many times. The chain couples TRBV6-5 to TRBJ1-6; no firm D call. CDR1 is MNHEY and CDR2 is SVGAGI in the germline V gene. This CDR3 has 10 amino acids. The germline V and J ends were trimmed by 8 bases and 11 bases, with 7 bases remaining between them. CDR3: CASRFAPLHF. CDR3 DNA sequence: TGTGCCAGCCGATTTGCACCCCTCCACTTT.

This clonotype was found a few times. The chain has TRBV6-1 and TRBJ2-4; D is perhaps TRBD1 (6 bases). Germline V gene sequence: CDR1 MNHNS, CDR2 SASEGT. CDR3 size: 14 residues. Trimming removed 8 bases at V and 3 bases at J, with 14 bases between. CDR3 residues: CASLRQGNKNIQYF. As DNA, the CDR3 is TGTGCCAGCCTCCGTCAGGGGAACAAAAACATTCAGTACTTC.

This clonotype was recorded many times. This chain joins TRBV20-1 and TRBJ2-7, with 11 bases identical to TRBD1. CDR1 is DFQATT and CDR2 is SNEGSKA in the germline V gene (reference sequence). This CDR3 is built from 16 residues. V lost 1 base and J lost 1; bases outside the gene matches: 6. CDR3 amino acids: CSARVPDRGRSYEQYF. The CDR3 DNA is TGCAGTGCTAGAGTTCCGGACAGGGGGCGTTCCTACGAGCAGTACTTC.

This clonotype was observed many times. J is TRBJ2-7 and V is TRBV28; maybe TRBD2 (6 bases). The CDR3 spans 14 residues. Germline CDR1 and CDR2: MDHEN and SYDVKM. V was clipped by 3 bases and J by 6 bases, with 15 bases between them. CDR3 bases: TGTGCCAGCAGTTTGACTAGAAGAACCGGCGAGCAGTACTTC. It yields the protein CASSLTRRTGEQYF.

This clonotype showed up just a few times. The chain recombines TRBV7-8 with TRBJ2-7, with unresolved D. Germline CDR1 is SGHVS and CDR2 is FQNEAQ. The CDR3 spans 13 residues. V lost 3 bases and J lost 2, with 8 bases in between. CDR3 in DNA: TGTGCCAGCAGCTTCCTCTCGACCTACGAGCAGTACTTC. It is translated as CASSFLSTYEQYF.

In its sample, this clonotype was seen a few times. The V and J genes are TRBV5-6 and TRBJ1-2; no definite D call. Trimming pared 4 bases from V and 4 bases from J, leaving 17 bases between. Looked up from germline, CDR1 is SGHDT and CDR2 is YYEEEE. The CDR3 is made up of 15 amino acids. The CDR3 DNA reads as TGTGCCAGCAGCGCTCCCGGACGGTCCGCCTATGGCTACACCTTC. This gives the protein CASSAPGRSAYGYTF.

J is TRBJ2-4 and V is TRBV28; D not resolved. Germline-derived CDR1 and CDR2 are MDHEN and SYDVKM. V lost 7 bases to trimming and J lost 9 bases, with 13 bases between them. The CDR3 runs to 12 residues. The DNA for the CDR3 is TGTGCCAGCACCACACAAGAAGGCATTCAGTACTTC. Protein product: CASTTQEGIQYF. Filled out from reference TRBV28 and TRBJ2-4, the complete variable domain reads DVKVTQSSRYLVKRTGEKVFLECVQDMDHENMFWYRQDPGLGLRLIYFSYDVKMKEKGDIPEGYSVSREKKERFSLILESASTNQTSMYLCASTTQEGIQYFGAGTRLSVL.

This clonotype was seen at least ten times. The J gene is TRBJ2-2, the V gene TRBV7-2; perhaps TRBD1 as D (6 bases). The CDR3 length is 15 residues. Trimming left V 7 bases short and J 6 bases short, with 18 bases between. Germline loops: CDR1 SGHTA, CDR2 FQGNSA. Here the CDR3 DNA reads TGTGCCAGCACCCAACAGGGTTTAACGGCCGGGGAGCTGTTTTTT. Translated, it gives CASTQQGLTAGELFF.

Points on this clonotype: A much larger clone sits a single nucleotide away, making a read error possible. V and J are TRBV28 and TRBJ1-5; D call uncertain. The germline gives CDR1 MDHEN, CDR2 SYDVKM. The CDR3 loop spans 14 amino acids. The CDR3 here is CASKEGYSTQPQHF. The CDR3 DNA reads TGTGCCAGCAAGGAGGGATATAGCACTCAGCCCCAGCATTTT.

This clonotype has a handful of counts. This rearrangement joins TRBV15 to TRBJ2-2; tentatively, D is TRBD1 (6 bases). This CDR3 spans 15 amino acids. CDR1 LNHNV and CDR2 YYDKDF come from the germline V gene (reference sequence). Trimming removed 0 bases from V and 5 bases from J, with 10 bases in between. CDR3 residues: CATSREQGLTGELFF. DNA for the CDR3: TGTGCCACCAGCAGAGAACAGGGTCTGACCGGGGAGCTGTTTTTT.

V is TRBV19 and J is TRBJ1-2, with 8 positions matching TRBD1. Germline V lookup: CDR1 LNHDA, CDR2 SQIVND (reference sequence). V dropped 1 base and J dropped 3; count of bases not matched to a gene: 7. The CDR3 sequence is 16 residues long. This CDR3 is CASSIALPGGDYGYTF. In DNA, the CDR3 is TGTGCCAGTAGTATAGCGCTGCCAGGGGGCGACTATGGCTACACCTTC.

This clonotype has just a few counts. The V and J genes are TRBV29-1 and TRBJ2-5, with 7 bases identical to TRBD2. J lost 0 bases, V lost 2 bases, and 6 bases had no gene match. In germline, CDR1 is SQVTM, CDR2 ANQGSEA. The CDR3 is 15 residues long. CDR3 DNA: TGCAGCGTTGAACCCCGGGGAGGGGACCAAGAGACCCAGTACTTC. It specifies CSVEPRGGDQETQYF.

This chain connects TRBV4-1 to TRBJ2-1; TRBD2 matches at 10 bases. V lost 2 bases, J lost 7 bases, and 5 bases stayed unmatched. From germline, CDR1 is MGHRA and CDR2 YSYEKL. The CDR3 length is 15 residues. CDR3 loop: CASSQSGRAFNEQFF. The DNA of the CDR3 is TGCGCCAGCAGCCAAAGCGGGAGGGCCTTTAATGAGCAGTTCTTC.

This clonotype has ten or more counts. The chain links TRBV19 to TRBJ1-6; D not resolved. Trimming took 5 bases from V and 6 from J, leaving 23 bases between them. The germline V gene has CDR1 LNHDA and CDR2 SQIVND (reference sequence). This CDR3 is 18 amino acids long. CDR3: CASSVAGHPTGINSPLHF. The DNA for the CDR3 is TGTGCCAGTAGTGTTGCGGGCCATCCGACGGGGATTAATTCACCCCTCCACTTT.

In this sample, this clonotype turned up a few times. The gene calls are TRBV18 and TRBJ2-3, with TRBD2 matching 14 bases. The CDR3 contains 14 residues. With 6 bases clipped from V and 4 bases from J, the junction kept 0 bases outside the gene matches. The germline V gene has CDR1 KGHSH and CDR2 LQKENI. CDR3: CASSGLAGADTQYF. In DNA, the CDR3 is TGTGCCAGCTCGGGACTAGCGGGAGCAGATACGCAGTATTTT.

This chain connects TRBV6-5 to TRBJ2-6; D is undetermined. This CDR3 region has 17 residues. Germline values: CDR1 MNHEY, CDR2 SVGAGI. Trimming removed 0 bases from V and 4 bases from J, with 13 bases in between. DNA of the CDR3: TGTGCCAGCAGTTACTCGAGACCGGGCCCCGGGGCCAACGTCCTGACTTTC. Translating gives CASSYSRPGPGANVLTF.

This clonotype occurred a few times. V and J are TRBV7-9 and TRBJ2-7, with 8 nucleotides matching TRBD2. Trimming at V came to 5 bases and at J to 2 bases, leaving 8 bases not matched to a gene. Germline V gene data show CDR1 as SEHNR and CDR2 as FQNEAQ (reference sequence). The CDR3 spans 15 residues. Here the CDR3 reads CASSISGTLTYEQYF. CDR3 nucleotide sequence: TGTGCCAGCAGCATTAGCGGGACCTTAACCTACGAGCAGTACTTC.